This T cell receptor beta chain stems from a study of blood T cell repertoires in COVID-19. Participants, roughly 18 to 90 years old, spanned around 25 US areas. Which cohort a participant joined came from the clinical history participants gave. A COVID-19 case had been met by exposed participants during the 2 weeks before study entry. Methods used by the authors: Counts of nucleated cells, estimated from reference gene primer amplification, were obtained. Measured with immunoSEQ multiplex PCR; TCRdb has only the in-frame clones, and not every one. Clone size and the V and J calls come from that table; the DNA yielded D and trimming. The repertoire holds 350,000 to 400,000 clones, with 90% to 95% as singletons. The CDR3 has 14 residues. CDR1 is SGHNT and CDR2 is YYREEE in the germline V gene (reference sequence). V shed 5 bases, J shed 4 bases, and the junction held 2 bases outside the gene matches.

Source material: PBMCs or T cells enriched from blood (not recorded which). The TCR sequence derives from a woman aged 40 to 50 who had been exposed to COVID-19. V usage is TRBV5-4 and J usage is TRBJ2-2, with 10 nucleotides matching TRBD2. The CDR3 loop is CASSSGGPTGELFF. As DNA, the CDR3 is TGTGCCAGCAGTAGCGGGGGGCCCACCGGGGAGCTGTTTTTT. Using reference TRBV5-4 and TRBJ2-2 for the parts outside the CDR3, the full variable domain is ETGVTQSPTHLIKTRGQQVTLRCSSQSGHNTVSWYQQALGQGPQFIFQYYREEENGRGNFPPRFSGLQFPNYSSELNVNALELDDSALYLCASSSGGPTGELFFGEGSRLTVL.